One and the same sample provided the 8 T cell receptor beta chains below, sequenced in a study of T cell responses to AZD1222 COVID-19 vaccine. The assay was immunoSEQ multiplex PCR, and TCRdb's table has in-frame clones only and misses some. The sample lists 120,000 or so clones; around 89% were seen once. The sample consisted of peripheral blood, taken on day 0 of MenACWY control vaccination. The receptors were sampled from an adult in good health.

This clone was counted a few times. The chain links TRBV5-4 to TRBJ2-5; D may be TRBD1 (5 bases). The germline V gene encodes CDR1 SGHNT and CDR2 YYREEE (reference sequence). The V and J ends lost 1 base and 1 base respectively, with 8 bases between them. This CDR3 region has 14 residues. CDR3 region: CASSLQGSQETQYF. In nucleotides, the CDR3 is TGTGCCAGCAGCTTGCAGGGCTCCCAAGAGACCCAGTACTTC.

The sample holds one count of this clone. This sequence joins TRBV28 and TRBJ2-1; TRBD2 matches 10 bases. Germline CDR1 MDHEN, CDR2 SYDVKM. The V segment lost 2 bases and the J segment 2 bases; nucleotides outside the gene matches: 3. The CDR3 contains 16 residues. CDR3 sequence: CASSLRGLATYNEQFF. CDR3 nucleotide sequence: TGTGCCAGCAGTTTAAGGGGACTAGCGACCTACAATGAGCAGTTCTTC.

The rearrangement links TRBV29-1 to TRBJ2-1; 10 positions match TRBD2. This CDR3 is 13 amino acids long. Germline V gives CDR1 SQVTM, CDR2 ANQGSEA. Trimming at V came to 5 bases and at J to 10 bases, leaving 8 bases not matched to a gene. The DNA for the CDR3 is TGCAGCGTTATACGGACTAGCGGACAAGAGCAGTTCTTC. It encodes CSVIRTSGQEQFF.

This clone was detected once. This chain joins TRBV11-3 and TRBJ2-1, with 9 bases fitting TRBD1. The V gene end was trimmed by 4 bases and the J gene end by 9 bases; junction bases not matched to a gene: 10. The CDR3 extends over 15 amino acids. The germline V gene has CDR1 SGHNT and CDR2 YENEEA. CDR3 bases: TGTGCCAGCAGCTCGGGACAGGGTCATTCAGTTGAGCAGTTCTTC. Encoded protein: CASSSGQGHSVEQFF.

The rearrangement uses TRBV5-4 and TRBJ1-1, with a tentative D call TRBD1 (6 bases). The CDR3 loop spans 15 amino acids. Germline V gives CDR1 SGHNT, CDR2 YYREEE (reference sequence). Trimming took 4 bases from V and 0 from J, leaving 13 bases between them. The DNA for the CDR3 is TGTGCCAGCAGCCCCAGCCAGGGGATGAACACTGAAGCTTTCTTT. It specifies CASSPSQGMNTEAFF.

This clone was observed once. The chain links TRBV7-9 to TRBJ1-2, with 7 bases lining up with TRBD1. V lost 1 base, J lost 2 bases, and 7 bases stayed unmatched. The CDR3 has 16 residues. Germline CDR1 SEHNR, CDR2 FQNEAQ (reference sequence). The CDR3 reads CASSLGRGLVNYGYTF. CDR3 DNA sequence: TGTGCCAGCAGCTTAGGAAGGGGGCTTGTGAACTATGGCTACACCTTC.

This clone came up many times. This rearrangement joins TRBV5-3 to TRBJ1-4; D gene ambiguous. TRBV5-3 is classed as an ORF, of uncertain function. Trimming stripped 0 bases from V and 7 bases from J, with 10 bases between. The CDR3 is 14 residues long. The CDR3 reads CARSLGPVIEKLFF. DNA for the CDR3: TGTGCCAGAAGCTTGGGGCCGGTGATTGAAAAACTGTTTTTT.

This chain joins TRBV7-7 and TRBJ2-3; D perhaps matches TRBD2 (5 bases). V lost 5 bases and J 1 base, leaving 13 bases between the germline ends. This CDR3 comprises 15 residues. In germline, CDR1 is SSHAT, CDR2 FNYEAQ (reference sequence). The CDR3 coding sequence is TGTGCCAGCAGCCAGACTAAAAGCCGCACAGATACGCAGTATTTT. This sequence encodes CASSQTKSRTDTQYF.